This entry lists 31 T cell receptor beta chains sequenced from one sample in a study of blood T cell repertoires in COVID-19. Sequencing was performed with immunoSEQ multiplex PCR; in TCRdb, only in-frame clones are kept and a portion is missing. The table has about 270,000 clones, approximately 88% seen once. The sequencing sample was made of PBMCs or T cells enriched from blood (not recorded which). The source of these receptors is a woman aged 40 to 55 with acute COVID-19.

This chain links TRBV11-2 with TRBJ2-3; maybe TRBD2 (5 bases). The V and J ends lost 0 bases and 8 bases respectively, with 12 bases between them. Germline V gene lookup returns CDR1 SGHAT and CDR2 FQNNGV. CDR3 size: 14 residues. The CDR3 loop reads CASSLDLREGTQYF. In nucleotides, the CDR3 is TGTGCCAGCAGCTTAGATCTCAGAGAGGGTACGCAGTATTTT.

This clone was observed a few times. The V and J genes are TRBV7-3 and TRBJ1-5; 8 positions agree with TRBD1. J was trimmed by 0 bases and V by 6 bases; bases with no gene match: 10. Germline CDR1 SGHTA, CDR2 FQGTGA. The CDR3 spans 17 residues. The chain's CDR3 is CASSLPDRGHSNQPQHF. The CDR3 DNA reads TGTGCCAGCAGTCTACCCGACAGGGGACATAGCAATCAGCCCCAGCATTTT.

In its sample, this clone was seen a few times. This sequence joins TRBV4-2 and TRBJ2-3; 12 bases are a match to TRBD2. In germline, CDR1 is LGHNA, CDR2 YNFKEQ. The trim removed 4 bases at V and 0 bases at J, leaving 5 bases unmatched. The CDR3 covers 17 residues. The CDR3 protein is CASSRTSGGSSTDTQYF. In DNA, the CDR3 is TGTGCCAGCAGCCGCACTAGCGGGGGGTCAAGCACAGATACGCAGTATTTT.

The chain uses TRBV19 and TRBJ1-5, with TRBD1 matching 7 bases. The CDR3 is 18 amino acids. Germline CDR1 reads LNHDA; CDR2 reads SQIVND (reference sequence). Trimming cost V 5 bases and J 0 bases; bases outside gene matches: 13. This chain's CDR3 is CASSLWGQLPYSNQPQHF. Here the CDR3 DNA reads TGTGCCAGTAGTCTATGGGGACAGCTACCTTATAGCAATCAGCCCCAGCATTTT.

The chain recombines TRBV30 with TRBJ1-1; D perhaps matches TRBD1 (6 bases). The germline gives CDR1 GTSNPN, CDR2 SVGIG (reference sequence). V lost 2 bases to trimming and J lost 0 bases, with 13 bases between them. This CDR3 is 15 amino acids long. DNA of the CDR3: TGTGCCTGGAGTTGGCAGGGGTCGATGAACACTGAAGCTTTCTTT. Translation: CAWSWQGSMNTEAFF.

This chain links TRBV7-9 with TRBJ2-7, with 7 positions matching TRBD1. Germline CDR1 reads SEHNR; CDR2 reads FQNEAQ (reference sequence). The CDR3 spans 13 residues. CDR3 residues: CASSNSGRTGMSV. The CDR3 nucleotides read TGTGCCAGCAGCAACAGTGGTCGGACAGGCATGTCTGTC.

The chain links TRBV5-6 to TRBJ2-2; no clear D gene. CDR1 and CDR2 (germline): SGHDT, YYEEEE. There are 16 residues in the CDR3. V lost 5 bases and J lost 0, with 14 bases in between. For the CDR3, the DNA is TGTGCCAGCAGACCGAGACACAACCCGAACACCGGGGAGCTGTTTTTT. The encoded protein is CASRPRHNPNTGELFF.

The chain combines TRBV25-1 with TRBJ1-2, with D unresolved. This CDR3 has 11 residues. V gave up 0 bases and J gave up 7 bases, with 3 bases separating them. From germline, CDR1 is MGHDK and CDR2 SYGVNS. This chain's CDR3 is CASSEYSGYTF. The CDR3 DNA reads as TGTGCCAGCAGTGAATATAGTGGCTACACCTTC.

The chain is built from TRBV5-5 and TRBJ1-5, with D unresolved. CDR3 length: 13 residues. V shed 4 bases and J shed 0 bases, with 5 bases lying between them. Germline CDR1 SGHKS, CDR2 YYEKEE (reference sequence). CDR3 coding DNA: TGTGCCAGCAGCCTATCTAGCAATCAGCCCCAGCATTTT. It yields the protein CASSLSSNQPQHF.

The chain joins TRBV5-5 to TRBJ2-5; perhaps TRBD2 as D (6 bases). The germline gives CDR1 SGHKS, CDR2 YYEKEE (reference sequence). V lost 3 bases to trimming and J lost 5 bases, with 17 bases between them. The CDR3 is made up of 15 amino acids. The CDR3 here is CASSSVTSLGETQYF. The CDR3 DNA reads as TGTGCCAGCAGCTCGGTGACTAGTCTCGGGGAGACCCAGTACTTC.

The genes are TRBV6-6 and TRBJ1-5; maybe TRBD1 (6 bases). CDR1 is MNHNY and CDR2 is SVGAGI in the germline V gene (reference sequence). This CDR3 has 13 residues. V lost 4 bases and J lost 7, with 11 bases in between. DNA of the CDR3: TGTGCCAGCAGTTTAACAGGGTCCCAGCCCCAGCATTTT. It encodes CASSLTGSQPQHF.

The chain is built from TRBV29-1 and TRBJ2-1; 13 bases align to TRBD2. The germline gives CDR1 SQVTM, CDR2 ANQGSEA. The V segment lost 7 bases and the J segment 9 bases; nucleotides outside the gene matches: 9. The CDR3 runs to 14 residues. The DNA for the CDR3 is TGCAGCGCGAGAGGACTAGCGGGAGCGGGTGAGCAGTTCTTC. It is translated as CSARGLAGAGEQFF.

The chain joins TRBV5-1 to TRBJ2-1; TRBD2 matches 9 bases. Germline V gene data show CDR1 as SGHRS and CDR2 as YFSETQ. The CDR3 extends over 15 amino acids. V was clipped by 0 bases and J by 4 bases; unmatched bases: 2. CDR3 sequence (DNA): TGCGCCAGCAGCTTGGTTAGCGGGAGTTACAATGAGCAGTTCTTC. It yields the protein CASSLVSGSYNEQFF.

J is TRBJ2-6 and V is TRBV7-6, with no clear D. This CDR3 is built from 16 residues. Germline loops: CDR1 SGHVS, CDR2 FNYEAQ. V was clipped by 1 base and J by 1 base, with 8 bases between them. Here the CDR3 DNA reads TGTGCCAGCAGCTTAGGTTTCCGGTCTGGGGCCAACGTCCTGACTTTC. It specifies CASSLGFRSGANVLTF. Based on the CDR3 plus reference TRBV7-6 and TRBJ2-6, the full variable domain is GAGVSQSPRYKVTKRGQDVALRCDPISGHVSLYWYRQALGQGPEFLTYFNYEAQQDKSGLPNDRFSAERPEGSISTLTIQRTEQRDSAMYRCASSLGFRSGANVLTFGAGSRLTVL.

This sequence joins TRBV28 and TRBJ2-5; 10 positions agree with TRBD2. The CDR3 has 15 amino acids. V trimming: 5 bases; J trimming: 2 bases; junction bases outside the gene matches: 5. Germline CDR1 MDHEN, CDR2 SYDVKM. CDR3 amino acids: CASSLAGVGQETQYF. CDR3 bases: TGTGCCAGCAGTCTAGCGGGAGTGGGACAAGAGACCCAGTACTTC.

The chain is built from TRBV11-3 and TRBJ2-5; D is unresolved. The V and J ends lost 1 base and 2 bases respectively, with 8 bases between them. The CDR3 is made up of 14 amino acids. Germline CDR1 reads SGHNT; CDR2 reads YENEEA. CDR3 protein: CASSLGPGQETQYF. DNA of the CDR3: TGTGCCAGCAGCTTAGGCCCCGGGCAAGAGACCCAGTACTTC.

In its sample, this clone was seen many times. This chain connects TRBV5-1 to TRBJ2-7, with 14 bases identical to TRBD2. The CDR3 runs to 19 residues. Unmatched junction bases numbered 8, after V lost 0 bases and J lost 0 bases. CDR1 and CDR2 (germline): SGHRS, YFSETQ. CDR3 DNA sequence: TGCGCCAGCAGCTTGGTGCTCGGGACTAGCGGGAGCCGCTCCTACGAGCAGTACTTC. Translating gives CASSLVLGTSGSRSYEQYF.

The CDR3 DNA reads TGTGCCAGCAGTGAGCGGACATCGGTGAACACTGAAGCTTTCTTT. The encoded protein is CASSERTSVNTEAFF. V and J are TRBV6-1 and TRBJ1-1; D possibly corresponds to TRBD1 (5 bases). Trimming pared 3 bases from V and 0 bases from J, leaving 11 bases between. The CDR3 is 15 amino acids. CDR1 is MNHNS and CDR2 is SASEGT in the germline V gene.

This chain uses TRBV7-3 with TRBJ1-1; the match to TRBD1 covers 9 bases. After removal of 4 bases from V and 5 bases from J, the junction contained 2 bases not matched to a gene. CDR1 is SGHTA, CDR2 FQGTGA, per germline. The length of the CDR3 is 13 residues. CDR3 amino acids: CASSYDRGTEAFF. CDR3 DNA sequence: TGTGCCAGCAGCTACGACAGGGGGACTGAAGCTTTCTTT.

In DNA form, the CDR3 reads TGTGCCAGCAGCCAAGGCCCCCCCGGGTACTACACCTTC. Translating gives CASSQGPPGYYTF. This chain joins TRBV3-1 (or the pseudogene TRBV3-2) and TRBJ1-2; the D is unclear. Per germline, CDR1 LGHDT and CDR2 YNNKEL (reference sequence). There are 13 residues in the CDR3. Trimming shortened V by 1 base and J by 10 bases, and 13 bases separated the two germline ends.

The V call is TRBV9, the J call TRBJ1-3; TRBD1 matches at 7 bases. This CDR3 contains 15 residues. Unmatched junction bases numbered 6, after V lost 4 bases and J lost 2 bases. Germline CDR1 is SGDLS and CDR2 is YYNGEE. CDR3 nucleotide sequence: TGTGCCAGCAGCCCCGGGACAGAGGCTGGAAACACCATATATTTT. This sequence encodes CASSPGTEAGNTIYF.

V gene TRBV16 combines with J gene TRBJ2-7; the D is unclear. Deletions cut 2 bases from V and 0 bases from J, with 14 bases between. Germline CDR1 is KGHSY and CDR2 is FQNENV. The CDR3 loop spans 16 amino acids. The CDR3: CASSQGRLLSSYEQYF. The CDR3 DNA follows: TGTGCCAGCAGCCAAGGTAGACTCCTTAGCTCCTACGAGCAGTACTTC.

In DNA form, the CDR3 reads TGTGCCAGCAGCCCCAGCCCGGGACTAGCCGCCGGGGAGCTGTTTTTT. Translation gives CASSPSPGLAAGELFF. The gene calls are TRBV9 and TRBJ2-2; TRBD2 matches at 9 bases. Germline V gene sequence: CDR1 SGDLS, CDR2 YYNGEE. The CDR3 length is 16 residues. Germline trimming cut 4 bases from V and 6 bases from J; bases unmatched to any gene: 10. Full variable domain (remainder filled in from reference TRBV9 and TRBJ2-2): DSGVTQTPKHLITATGQRVTLRCSPRSGDLSVYWYQQSLDQGLQFLIQYYNGEERAKGNILERFSAQQFPDLHSELNLSSLELGDSALYFCASSPSPGLAAGELFFGEGSRLTVL.

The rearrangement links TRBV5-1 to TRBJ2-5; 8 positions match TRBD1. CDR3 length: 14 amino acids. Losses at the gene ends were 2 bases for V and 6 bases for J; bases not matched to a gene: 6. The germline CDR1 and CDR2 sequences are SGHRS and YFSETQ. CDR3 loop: CASSLVQGGQTQYF. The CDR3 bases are TGCGCCAGCAGCTTAGTACAGGGGGGCCAGACCCAGTACTTC.

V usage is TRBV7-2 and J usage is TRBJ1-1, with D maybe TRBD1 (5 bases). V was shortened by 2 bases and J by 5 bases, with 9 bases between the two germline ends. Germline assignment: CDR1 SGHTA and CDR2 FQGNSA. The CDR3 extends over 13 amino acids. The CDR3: CASSLNAGTEAFF. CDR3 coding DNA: TGTGCCAGCAGCTTAAATGCAGGGACTGAAGCTTTCTTT.

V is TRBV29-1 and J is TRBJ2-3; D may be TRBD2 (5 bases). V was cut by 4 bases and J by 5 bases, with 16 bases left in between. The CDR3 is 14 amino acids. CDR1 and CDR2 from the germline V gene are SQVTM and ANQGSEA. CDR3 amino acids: CSVVPGGSLDTQYF. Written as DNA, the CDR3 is TGCAGCGTTGTCCCGGGTGGGAGTTTAGATACGCAGTATTTT.

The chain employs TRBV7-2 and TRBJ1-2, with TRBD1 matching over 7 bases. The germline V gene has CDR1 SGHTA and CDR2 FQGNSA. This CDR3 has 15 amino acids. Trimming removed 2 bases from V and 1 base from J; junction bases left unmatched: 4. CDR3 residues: CASSLTTGLNYGYTF. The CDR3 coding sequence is TGTGCCAGCAGCTTAACGACAGGGCTTAACTATGGCTACACCTTC.

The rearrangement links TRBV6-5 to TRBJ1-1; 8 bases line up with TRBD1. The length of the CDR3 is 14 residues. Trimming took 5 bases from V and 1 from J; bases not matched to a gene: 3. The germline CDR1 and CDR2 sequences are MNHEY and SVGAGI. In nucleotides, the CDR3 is TGTGCCAGCAGTAAGGGACAGGCGAACACTGAAGCTTTCTTT. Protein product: CASSKGQANTEAFF.

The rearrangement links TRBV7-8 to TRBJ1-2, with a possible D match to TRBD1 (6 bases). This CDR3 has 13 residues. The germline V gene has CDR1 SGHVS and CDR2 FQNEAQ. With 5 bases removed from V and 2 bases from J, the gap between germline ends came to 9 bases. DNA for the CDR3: TGTGCCAGCAGCCTCAGGGGAAACTATGGCTACACCTTC. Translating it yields CASSLRGNYGYTF.

CDR3 sequence: CASSPNEAGGSSNQPQHF. In nucleotides, the CDR3 is TGTGCCAGCTCACCCAACGAGGCAGGGGGCTCGAGCAATCAGCCCCAGCATTTT. The chain employs TRBV18 and TRBJ1-5; 8 nucleotides align to TRBD1. Germline loops: CDR1 KGHSH, CDR2 LQKENI. The CDR3 contains 18 residues. J lost 1 base, V lost 3 bases, and 11 bases had no gene match.

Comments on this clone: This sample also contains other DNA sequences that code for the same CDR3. CDR3 in DNA: TGCGCCAGCAGCTTGGGCGGAGAACATTATGGCTACACCTTC. It yields the protein CASSLGGEHYGYTF. The chain is built from TRBV5-1 and TRBJ1-2; D is ambiguous. Trimming pared 0 bases from V and 5 bases from J, leaving 11 bases between. The CDR3 consists of 14 residues. The germline V gene encodes CDR1 SGHRS and CDR2 YFSETQ.